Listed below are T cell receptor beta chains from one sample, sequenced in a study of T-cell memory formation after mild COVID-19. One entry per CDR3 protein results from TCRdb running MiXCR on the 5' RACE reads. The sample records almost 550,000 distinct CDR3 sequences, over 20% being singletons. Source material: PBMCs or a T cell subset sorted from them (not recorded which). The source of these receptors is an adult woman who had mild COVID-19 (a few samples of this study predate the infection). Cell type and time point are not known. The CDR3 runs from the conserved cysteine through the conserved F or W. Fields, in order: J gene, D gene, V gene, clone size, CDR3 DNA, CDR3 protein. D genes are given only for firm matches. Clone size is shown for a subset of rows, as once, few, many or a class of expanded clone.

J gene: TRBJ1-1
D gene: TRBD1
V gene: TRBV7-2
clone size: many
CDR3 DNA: TGTGCCAGCAGCTACCGACAGGGCACTGAAGCTTTCTTT
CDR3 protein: CASSYRQGTEAFF

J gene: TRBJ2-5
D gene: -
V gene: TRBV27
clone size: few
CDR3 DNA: TGTGCCAGCAGTTTAGAAGGAACCCGAGGGACCCAGTACTTC
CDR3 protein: CASSLEGTRGTQYF

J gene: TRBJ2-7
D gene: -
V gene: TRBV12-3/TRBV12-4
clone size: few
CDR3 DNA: TGTGCCAGCGGTTTGGGCCACGAGCAGTACTTC
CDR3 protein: CASGLGHEQYF

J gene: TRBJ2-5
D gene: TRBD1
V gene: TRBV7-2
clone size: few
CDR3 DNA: TGTGCCAGCAGTGTCGGACAGGGGATAAGAGAGACCCAGTACTTC
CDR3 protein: CASSVGQGIRETQYF

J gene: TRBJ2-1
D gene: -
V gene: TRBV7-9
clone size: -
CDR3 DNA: TGTGCCAGCAGCTTAGCAACCAGACTTTCCTACAATGAGCAGTTCTTC
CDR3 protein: CASSLATRLSYNEQFF

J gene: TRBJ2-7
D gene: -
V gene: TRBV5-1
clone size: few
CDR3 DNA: TGCGCCAGCAACGGCGCGGGACCCTACGAGCAGTACTTC
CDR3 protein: CASNGAGPYEQYF

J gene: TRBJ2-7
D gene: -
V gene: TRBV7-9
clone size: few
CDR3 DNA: TGTGCCAGCAGCGGGAGGCCCAACGAGCAGTACTTC
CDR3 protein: CASSGRPNEQYF

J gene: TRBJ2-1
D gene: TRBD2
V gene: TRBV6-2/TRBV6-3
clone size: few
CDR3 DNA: TGTGCCAGCAACCGACTAGCGGGAGAAGGCCATGAGCAGTTCTTC
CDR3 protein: CASNRLAGEGHEQFF

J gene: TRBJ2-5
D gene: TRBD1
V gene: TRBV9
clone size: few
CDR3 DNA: TGTGCCAGCAGCGTAGCGACAGGGGGCCAAGAGACCCAGTACTTC
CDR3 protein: CASSVATGGQETQYF

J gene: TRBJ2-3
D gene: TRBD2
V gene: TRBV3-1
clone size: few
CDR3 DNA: TGTGCCAGCACCAAGGGACTAGCGGAGGGAGATACGCAGTATTTT
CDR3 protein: CASTKGLAEGDTQYF

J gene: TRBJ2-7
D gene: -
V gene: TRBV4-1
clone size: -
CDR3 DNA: TGCGCCAGCAGCCAAGATCCGTTGGCTCACGAGCAGTACTTC
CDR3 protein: CASSQDPLAHEQYF

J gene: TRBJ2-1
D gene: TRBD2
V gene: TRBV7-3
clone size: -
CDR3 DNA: TGTGCCAGCAGCTCCCCCATAGCGGGGGGGCCGGCCAATGAGCAGTTCTTC
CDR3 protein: CASSSPIAGGPANEQFF

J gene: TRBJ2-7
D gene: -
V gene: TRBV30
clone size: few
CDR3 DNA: TGTGCCTGGAGCATGGGACTTTCCTACGAGCAGTACTTC
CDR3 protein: CAWSMGLSYEQYF

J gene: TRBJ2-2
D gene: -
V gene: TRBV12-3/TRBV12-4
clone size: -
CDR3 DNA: TGTGCCACGGCAGAGCGGAACACCGGGGAGCTGTTTTTT
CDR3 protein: CATAERNTGELFF

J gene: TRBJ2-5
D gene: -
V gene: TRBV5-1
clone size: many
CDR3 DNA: TGCGCCAGCAGCTTGGGGTCCGGGACCATGAGGGAGACCCAGTACTTC
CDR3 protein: CASSLGSGTMRETQYF

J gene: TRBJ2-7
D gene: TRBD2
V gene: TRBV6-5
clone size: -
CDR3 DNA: TGTGCCAGCAGTTACTCCACTAGCGGGAATTTATACGAGCAGTACTTC
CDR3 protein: CASSYSTSGNLYEQYF

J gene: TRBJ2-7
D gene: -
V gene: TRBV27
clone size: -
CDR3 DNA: TGTGCCAGCAGTTTATCCCCCGCAGGGAGGCTTGGCGAGCAGTACTTC
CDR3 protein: CASSLSPAGRLGEQYF

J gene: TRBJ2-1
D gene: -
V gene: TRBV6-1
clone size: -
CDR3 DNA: TGTGCCAGCAGTGAAGCGCTGGGGAGTTTCATCTCCTACAATGAGCAGTTCTTC
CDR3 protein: CASSEALGSFISYNEQFF

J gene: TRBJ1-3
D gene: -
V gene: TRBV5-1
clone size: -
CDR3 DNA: TGCGCCAGCAGCTTGGGGCCGTCGGGTGGAAACACCATATATTTT
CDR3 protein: CASSLGPSGGNTIYF

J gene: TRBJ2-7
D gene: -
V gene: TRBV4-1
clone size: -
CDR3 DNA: TGCGCCAGCAGCCAGGAACAGCTAGCCTACGAGCAGTACTTC
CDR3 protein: CASSQEQLAYEQYF

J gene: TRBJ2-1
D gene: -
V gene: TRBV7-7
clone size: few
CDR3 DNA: TGTGCCAGCAGCCCTTGGGGCGGACAACCCTACAATGAGCAGTTCTTC
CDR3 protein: CASSPWGGQPYNEQFF

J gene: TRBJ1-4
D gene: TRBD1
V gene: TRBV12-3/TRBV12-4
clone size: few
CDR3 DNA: TGTGCCAGCACCCAGGGACAGACACTTGAAAAACTGTTTTTT
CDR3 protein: CASTQGQTLEKLFF

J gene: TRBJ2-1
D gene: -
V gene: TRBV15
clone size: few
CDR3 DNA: TGTGCCACCGGGGTTAAGGGCAATGAGCAGTTCTTC
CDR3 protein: CATGVKGNEQFF

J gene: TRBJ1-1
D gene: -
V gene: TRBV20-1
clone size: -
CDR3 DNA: TGCAGTGCTAGAGATCTGGGACAAGCCCTAAAAGCTTTCTTT
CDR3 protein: CSARDLGQALKAFF

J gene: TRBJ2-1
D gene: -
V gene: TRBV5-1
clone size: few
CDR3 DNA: TGCGCCAGCAGTGCACGACAGGGAGGCTACAATGAGCAGTTCTTC
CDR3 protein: CASSARQGGYNEQFF

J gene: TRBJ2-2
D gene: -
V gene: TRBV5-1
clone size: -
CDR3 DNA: TGCGCCAGCAGCTTGAGGACAGCCGGCACCGGGGAGCTGTTTTTT
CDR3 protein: CASSLRTAGTGELFF

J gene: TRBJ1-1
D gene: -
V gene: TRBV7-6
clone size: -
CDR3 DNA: TGTGCCAGCAGCCCTAGCACTAGGGTAATAATGAACACTGAAGCTTTCTTT
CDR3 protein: CASSPSTRVIMNTEAFF

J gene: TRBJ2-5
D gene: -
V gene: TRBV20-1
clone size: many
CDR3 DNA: TGCAGTGCTAGCGGGGGCCTACAAGAGACCCAGTACTTC
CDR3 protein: CSASGGLQETQYF

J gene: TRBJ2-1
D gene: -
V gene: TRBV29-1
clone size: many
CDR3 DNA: TGCAGCGTTGTGGGGGGCGGCGAAACAAGCTCCTACAATGAGCAGTTCTTC
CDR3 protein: CSVVGGGETSSYNEQFF

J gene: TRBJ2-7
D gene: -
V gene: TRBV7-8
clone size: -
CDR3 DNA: TGTGCCAGCAGCTTAGCGCTCGACCCCTCGGGCTACGAGCAGTACTTC
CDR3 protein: CASSLALDPSGYEQYF

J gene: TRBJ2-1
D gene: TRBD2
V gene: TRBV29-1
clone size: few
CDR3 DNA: TGCAGCGCCCTAGCGGGAGGTGGTGAGCAGTTCTTC
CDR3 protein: CSALAGGGEQFF

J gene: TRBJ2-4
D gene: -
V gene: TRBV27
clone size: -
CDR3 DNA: TGTGCCAGCAGTTTATCGTTTACTTTAGCCAAAAACATTCAGTACTTC
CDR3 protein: CASSLSFTLAKNIQYF

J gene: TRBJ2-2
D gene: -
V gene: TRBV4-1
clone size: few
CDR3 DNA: TGCGCCAGCAGCCAAAAATACGAGACAGGTGGAACCGGGGAGCTGTTTTTT
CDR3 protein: CASSQKYETGGTGELFF

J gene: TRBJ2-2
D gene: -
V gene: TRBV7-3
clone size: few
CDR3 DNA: TGTGCCAGCAGCCCAAACAGATGGCAGAACACCGGGGAGCTGTTTTTT
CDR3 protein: CASSPNRWQNTGELFF

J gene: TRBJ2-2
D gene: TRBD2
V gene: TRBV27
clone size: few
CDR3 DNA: TGTGCCAGCAGTTTATGGGGGGGGAGAATTACACCGGGAGAGCTGTTTTTT
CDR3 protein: CASSLWGGRITPGELFF

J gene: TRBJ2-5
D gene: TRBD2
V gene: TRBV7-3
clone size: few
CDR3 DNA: TGTGCCAGCAGCTTACAACTAGCGGGAGGGCCGCTGCAGACCCAGTACTTC
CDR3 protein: CASSLQLAGGPLQTQYF

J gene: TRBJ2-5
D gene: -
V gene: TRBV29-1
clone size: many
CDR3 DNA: TGCAGCGTTGTGTGGGGAGAAGAGACCCAGTACTTC
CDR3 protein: CSVVWGEETQYF

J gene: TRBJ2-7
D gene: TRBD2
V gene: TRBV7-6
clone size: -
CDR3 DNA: TGTGCCAGCAGACAACTAGCGGGGATCTCCTACGAGCAGTACTTC
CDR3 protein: CASRQLAGISYEQYF

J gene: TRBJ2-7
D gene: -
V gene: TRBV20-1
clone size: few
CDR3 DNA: TGCAGTGCTTTTCGGCCCCCTCAAAACGAGCAGTACTTC
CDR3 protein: CSAFRPPQNEQYF

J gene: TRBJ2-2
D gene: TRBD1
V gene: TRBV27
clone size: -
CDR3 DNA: TGTGCCAGCCGGGGGGACAGGGTCACCGGGGAGCTGTTTTTT
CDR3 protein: CASRGDRVTGELFF

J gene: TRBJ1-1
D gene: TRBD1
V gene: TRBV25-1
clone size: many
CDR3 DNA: TGTGCCAGCAGTGAAGACAGGGGGAACACTGAAGCTTTCTTT
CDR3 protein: CASSEDRGNTEAFF

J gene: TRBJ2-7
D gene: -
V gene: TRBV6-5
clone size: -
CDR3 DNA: TGTGCCAGCAGTTACTCGGGGGAAGGAGGCTACGAGCAGTACTTC
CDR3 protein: CASSYSGEGGYEQYF

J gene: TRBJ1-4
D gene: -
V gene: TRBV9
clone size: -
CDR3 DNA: TGTGCCAGCAGCGCGACCCCACAACAGGGTTGCGATGAAAAACTGTTTTTT
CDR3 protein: CASSATPQQGCDEKLFF

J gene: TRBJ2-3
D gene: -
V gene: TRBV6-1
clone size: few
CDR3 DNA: TGTGCCAGCAGTGAAGTTGTCCGGGGAGATACGCAGTATTTT
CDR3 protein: CASSEVVRGDTQYF

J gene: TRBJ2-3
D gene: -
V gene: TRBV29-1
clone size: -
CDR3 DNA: TGCACCTATAGGTTATCCAACACAGATACGCAGTATTTT
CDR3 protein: CTYRLSNTDTQYF

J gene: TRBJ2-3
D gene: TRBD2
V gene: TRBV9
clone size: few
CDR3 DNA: TGTGCCAGCAGCGGCCTTTCTAGCGGGAGCCCCACAGATACGCAGTATTTT
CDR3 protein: CASSGLSSGSPTDTQYF

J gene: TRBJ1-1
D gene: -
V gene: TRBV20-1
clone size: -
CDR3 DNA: TGCAGTGCTAGAGATTTTTGGAACTCGAACACTGAAGCTTTCTTT
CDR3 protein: CSARDFWNSNTEAFF